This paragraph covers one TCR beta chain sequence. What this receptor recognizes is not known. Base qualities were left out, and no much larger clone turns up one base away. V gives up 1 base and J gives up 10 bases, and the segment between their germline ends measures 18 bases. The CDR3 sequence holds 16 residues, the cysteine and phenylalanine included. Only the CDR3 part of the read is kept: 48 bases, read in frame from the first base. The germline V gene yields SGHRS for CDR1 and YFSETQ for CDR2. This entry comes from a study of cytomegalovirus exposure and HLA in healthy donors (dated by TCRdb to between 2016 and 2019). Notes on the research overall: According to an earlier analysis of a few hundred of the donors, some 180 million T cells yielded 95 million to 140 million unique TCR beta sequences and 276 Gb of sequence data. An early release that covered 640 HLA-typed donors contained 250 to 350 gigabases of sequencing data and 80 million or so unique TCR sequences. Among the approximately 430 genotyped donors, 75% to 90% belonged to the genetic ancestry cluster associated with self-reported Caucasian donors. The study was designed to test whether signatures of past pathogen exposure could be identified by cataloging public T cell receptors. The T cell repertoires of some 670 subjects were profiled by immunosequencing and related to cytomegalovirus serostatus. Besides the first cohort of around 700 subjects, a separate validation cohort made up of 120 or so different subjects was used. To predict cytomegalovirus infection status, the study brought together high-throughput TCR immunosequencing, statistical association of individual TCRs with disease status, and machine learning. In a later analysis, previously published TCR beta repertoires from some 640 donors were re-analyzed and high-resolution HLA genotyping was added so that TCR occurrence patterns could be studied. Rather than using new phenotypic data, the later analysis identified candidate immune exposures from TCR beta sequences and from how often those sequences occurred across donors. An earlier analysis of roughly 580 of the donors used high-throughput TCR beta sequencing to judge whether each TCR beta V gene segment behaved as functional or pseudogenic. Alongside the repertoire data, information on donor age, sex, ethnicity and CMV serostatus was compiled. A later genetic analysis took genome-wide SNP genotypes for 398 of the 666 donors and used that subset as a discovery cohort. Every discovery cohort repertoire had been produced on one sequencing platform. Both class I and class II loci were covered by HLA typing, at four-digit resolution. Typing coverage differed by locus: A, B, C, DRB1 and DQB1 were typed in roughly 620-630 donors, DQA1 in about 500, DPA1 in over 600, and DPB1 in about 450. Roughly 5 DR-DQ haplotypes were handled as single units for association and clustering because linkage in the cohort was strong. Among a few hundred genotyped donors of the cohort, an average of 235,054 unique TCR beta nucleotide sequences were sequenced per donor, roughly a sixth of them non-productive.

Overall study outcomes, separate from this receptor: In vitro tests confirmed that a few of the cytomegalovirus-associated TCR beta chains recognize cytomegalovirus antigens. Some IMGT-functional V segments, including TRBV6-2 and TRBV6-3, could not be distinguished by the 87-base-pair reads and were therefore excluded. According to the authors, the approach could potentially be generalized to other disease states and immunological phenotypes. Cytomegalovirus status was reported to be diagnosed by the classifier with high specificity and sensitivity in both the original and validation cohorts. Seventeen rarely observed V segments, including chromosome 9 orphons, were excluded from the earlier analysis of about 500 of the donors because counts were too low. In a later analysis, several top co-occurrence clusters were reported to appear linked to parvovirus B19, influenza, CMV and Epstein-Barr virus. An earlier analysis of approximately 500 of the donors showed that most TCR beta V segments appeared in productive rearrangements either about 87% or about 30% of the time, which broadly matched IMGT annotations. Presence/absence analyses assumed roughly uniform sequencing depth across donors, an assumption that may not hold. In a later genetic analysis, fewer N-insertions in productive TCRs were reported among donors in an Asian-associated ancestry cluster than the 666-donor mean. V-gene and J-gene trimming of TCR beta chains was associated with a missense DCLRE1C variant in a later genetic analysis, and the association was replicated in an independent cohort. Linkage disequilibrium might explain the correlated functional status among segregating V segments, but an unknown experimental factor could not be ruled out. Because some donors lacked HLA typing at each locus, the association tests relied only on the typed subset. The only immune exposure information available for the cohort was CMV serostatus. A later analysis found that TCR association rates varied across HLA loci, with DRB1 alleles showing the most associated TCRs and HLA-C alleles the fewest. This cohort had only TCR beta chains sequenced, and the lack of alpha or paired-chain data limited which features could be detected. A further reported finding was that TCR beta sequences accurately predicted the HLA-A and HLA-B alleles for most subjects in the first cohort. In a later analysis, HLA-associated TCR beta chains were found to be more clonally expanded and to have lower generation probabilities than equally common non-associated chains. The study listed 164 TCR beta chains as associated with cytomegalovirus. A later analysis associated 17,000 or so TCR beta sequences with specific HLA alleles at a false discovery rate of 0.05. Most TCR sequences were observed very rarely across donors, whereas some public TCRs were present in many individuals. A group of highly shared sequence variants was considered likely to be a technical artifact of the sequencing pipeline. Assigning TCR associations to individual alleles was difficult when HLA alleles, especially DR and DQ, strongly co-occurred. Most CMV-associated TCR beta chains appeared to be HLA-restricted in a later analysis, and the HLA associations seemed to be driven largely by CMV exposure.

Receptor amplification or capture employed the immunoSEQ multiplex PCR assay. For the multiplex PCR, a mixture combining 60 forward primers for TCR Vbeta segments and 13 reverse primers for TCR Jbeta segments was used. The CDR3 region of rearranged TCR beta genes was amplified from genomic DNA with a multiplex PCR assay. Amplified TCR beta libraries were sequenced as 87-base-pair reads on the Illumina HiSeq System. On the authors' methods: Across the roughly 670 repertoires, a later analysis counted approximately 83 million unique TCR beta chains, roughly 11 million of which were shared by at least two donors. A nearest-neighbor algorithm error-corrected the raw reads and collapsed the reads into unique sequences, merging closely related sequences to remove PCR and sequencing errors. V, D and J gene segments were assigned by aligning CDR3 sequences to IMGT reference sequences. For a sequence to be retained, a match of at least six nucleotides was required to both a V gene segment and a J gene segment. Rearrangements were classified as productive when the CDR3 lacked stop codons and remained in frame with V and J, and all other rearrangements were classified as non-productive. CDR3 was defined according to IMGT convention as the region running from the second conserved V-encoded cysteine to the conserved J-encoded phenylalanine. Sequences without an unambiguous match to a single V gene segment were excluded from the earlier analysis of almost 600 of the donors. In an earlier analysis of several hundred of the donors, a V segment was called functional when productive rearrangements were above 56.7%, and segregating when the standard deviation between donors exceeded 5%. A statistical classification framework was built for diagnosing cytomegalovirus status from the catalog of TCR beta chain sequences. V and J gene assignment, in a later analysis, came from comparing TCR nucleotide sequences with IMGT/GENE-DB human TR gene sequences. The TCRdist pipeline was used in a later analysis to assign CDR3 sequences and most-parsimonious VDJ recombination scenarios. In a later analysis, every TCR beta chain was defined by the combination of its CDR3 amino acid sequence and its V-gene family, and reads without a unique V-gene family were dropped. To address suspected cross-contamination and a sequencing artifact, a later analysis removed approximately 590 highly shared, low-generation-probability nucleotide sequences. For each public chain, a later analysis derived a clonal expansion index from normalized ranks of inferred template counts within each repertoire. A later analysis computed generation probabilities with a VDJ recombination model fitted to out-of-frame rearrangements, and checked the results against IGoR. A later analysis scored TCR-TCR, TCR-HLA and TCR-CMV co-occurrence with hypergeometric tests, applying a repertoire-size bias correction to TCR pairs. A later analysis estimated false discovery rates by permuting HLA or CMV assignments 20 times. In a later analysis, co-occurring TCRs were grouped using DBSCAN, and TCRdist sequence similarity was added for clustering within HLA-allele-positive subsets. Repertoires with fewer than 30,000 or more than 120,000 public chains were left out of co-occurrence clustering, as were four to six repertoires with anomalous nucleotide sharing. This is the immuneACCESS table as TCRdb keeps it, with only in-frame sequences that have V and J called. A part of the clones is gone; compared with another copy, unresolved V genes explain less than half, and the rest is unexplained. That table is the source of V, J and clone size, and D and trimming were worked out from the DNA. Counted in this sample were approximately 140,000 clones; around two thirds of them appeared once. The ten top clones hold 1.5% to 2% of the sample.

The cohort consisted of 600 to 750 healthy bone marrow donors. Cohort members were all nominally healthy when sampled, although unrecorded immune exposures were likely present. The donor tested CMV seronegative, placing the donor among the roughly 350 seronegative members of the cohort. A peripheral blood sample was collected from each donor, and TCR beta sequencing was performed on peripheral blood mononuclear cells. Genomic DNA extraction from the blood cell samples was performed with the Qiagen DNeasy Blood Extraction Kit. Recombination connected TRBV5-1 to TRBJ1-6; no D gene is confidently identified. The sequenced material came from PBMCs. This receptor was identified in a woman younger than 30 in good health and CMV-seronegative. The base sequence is TGCGCCAGCAGCTTGCAAACAGCTATCAGCGGATCACCCCTCCACTTT. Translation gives CASSLQTAISGSPLHF. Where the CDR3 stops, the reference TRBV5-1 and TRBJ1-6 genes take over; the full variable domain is KAGVTQTPRYLIKTRGQQVTLSCSPISGHRSVSWYQQTPGQGLQFLFEYFSETQRNKGNFPGRFSGRQFSNSRSEMNVSTLELGDSALYLCASSLQTAISGSPLHFGNGTRLTVT.